This T cell receptor beta chain stems from a study of T cell repertoires in cytomegalovirus infection (dated by TCRdb to the late 2010s). Looking at the study overall: Donor HLA type was relevant to the analysis, because carriage of CMV infection together with the matching HLA type was indicated by public TCR beta signatures.

TCRdb records Illumina HiSeq 1500 as the sequencer. In-frame beta chains were kept once TCRdb had trimmed the public reads at Q25 with fastp and called clones with MiXCR. Duplicate CDR3 protein sequences are folded into a single record with the most common DNA and genes. This sample holds around 170,000 distinct CDR3 sequences; about a sixth were observed only once. The ten top clones hold around 20% of the sample. This clonotype was counted between two and nine times. The target of this receptor is not known. Base qualities are not provided; no much larger clone lies one nucleotide away. Beyond this particular receptor, the publication reports: Carriers of CMV infection plus the relevant HLA type were discriminated by the cumulative frequency of public TCR beta family members in the study cohort and in an independent roughly 400-donor cohort. In the ex vivo response, HLA-C-restricted CMV-specific TCR beta clonotypes were dominant, and in two of eight donors the single most frequent clonotype came from this HLA-C-restricted group.

Trimmed from V: 7 bases; trimmed from J: 5 bases; junction bases lacking a gene match: 15. From cysteine to phenylalanine, the CDR3 is 17 amino acids long. The read is trimmed to its CDR3 DNA, 51 bases read in frame from base 1. Via the germline V gene (reference sequence), CDR1 is SEHNR and CDR2 FQNEAQ. The receptor was derived from a human donor in good health (CMV status not recorded). Some clones in this sample may be carry-over from other donors' samples. Sequenced sample: CD8+ T cells from PBMCs. Rearrangement joined TRBV7-9 to TRBJ2-2, with 8 central nucleotides matching TRBD2. The nucleotide sequence reads TGTGCCAGCATATCGCGGGGGGAATTTGGAACAACCGGGGAGCTGTTTTTT. The resulting protein is CASISRGEFGTTGELFF.